The 10 T cell receptor beta chains below all came from one sample that was sequenced in a study of CD8 T cells in ankylosing spondylitis. Via MiXCR, TCRdb re-called the 5' RACE reads, giving one row per CDR3 protein. The repertoire holds about 240,000 distinct CDR3 sequences, with 8% to 9.5% as singletons. Sequencing was performed on blood, either unsorted or a sorted T cell fraction (not recorded which). The receptors here all came from a male donor with ankylosing spondylitis or in good health (not recorded which).

This chain links TRBV7-3 with TRBJ2-2; TRBD1 matches at 9 bases. This CDR3 has 17 amino acids. J gave up 7 bases and V 3 bases, and 12 bases lay outside the gene matches. CDR1 is SGHTA and CDR2 is FQGTGA in the germline V gene. The CDR3 is CASSLGPRTGGGGELFF. For the CDR3, the DNA is TGTGCCAGCAGCTTGGGCCCCCGTACAGGGGGCGGCGGGGAGCTGTTTTTT.

Concerning this clonotype: This may come from a read error, since a much larger clone is one base off. The V call is TRBV29-1, the J call TRBJ2-3; D not resolved. In germline, CDR1 is SQVTM, CDR2 ANQGSEA. The CDR3 is 16 residues long. The ends were cut back, 2 bases at V and 0 bases at J, with 15 bases in the middle. As DNA, the CDR3 is TGCAGCGTTGAAATAGTGGATCACACTAGCACAGATACGCAGTATTTT. Translating it yields CSVEIVDHTSTDTQYF.

V usage is TRBV30 and J usage is TRBJ2-5; D is unresolved. The V end was cut by 3 bases, the J end by 4 bases, with 18 bases between. The CDR3 consists of 15 residues. The germline V gene has CDR1 GTSNPN and CDR2 SVGIG (reference sequence). As DNA, the CDR3 is TGTGCCTGGAGCGATCGGACGCACCTGGGAGAGACCCAGTACTTC. Amino acid sequence: CAWSDRTHLGETQYF.

This clonotype was seen repeatedly, ten times or more. The chain carries TRBV5-6 and TRBJ2-7, with D perhaps matching TRBD1 or TRBD2 (5 bases each). Germline CDR1 is SGHDT and CDR2 is YYEEEE. This CDR3 has 15 amino acids. Trimming removed 3 bases at V and 0 bases at J, with 13 bases between. CDR3 residues: CASSYRRIPSYEQYF. CDR3 in DNA: TGTGCCAGCAGCTACAGGAGGATTCCCTCCTACGAGCAGTACTTC.

Turning to this clonotype: One base away lies a much larger clone, so this may be a sequencing read error. Lacking the conserved final phenylalanine or tryptophan, this CDR3 likely reflects a read error. The chain has TRBV7-9 and TRBJ2-1, with D maybe TRBD2 (6 bases). The CDR3 sequence is 15 residues long. Trimming shortened V by 5 bases and J by 5 bases, and 16 bases separated the two germline ends. Germline V lookup: CDR1 SEHNR, CDR2 FQNEAQ (reference sequence). The CDR3 sequence: CASSPLGGADNEQFY. CDR3 nucleotide sequence: TGTGCCAGCAGCCCCTTGGGGGGAGCGGACAATGAGCAGTTCTAC.

There are a few counts of this clonotype. The V and J genes are TRBV20-1 and TRBJ1-1; D is unresolved. This CDR3 has 12 amino acids. From germline, CDR1 is DFQATT and CDR2 SNEGSKA (reference sequence). Trimming removed 0 bases from V and 4 bases from J, with 6 bases in between. The chain's CDR3 is CSAREGLTEAFF. Written as DNA, the CDR3 is TGCAGTGCTAGAGAAGGGCTCACTGAAGCTTTCTTT.

This clonotype has at least ten counts. The V call is TRBV14, the J call TRBJ1-2, with D perhaps TRBD1 (6 bases). CDR3 length: 16 amino acids. Trimming cost V 4 bases and J 3 bases, with 18 bases left between them. Germline V gives CDR1 SGHDN, CDR2 FVKESK. CDR3 region: CASSPSGRGGYYGYTF. The CDR3 DNA reads as TGTGCCAGCAGCCCCTCCGGGAGGGGGGGATACTATGGCTACACCTTC. The full variable domain, with the rest looked up from reference TRBV14 and TRBJ1-2, is EAGVTQFPSHSVIEKGQTVTLRCDPISGHDNLYWYRRVMGKEIKFLLHFVKESKQDESGMPNNRFLAERTGGTYSTLKVQPAELEDSGVYFCASSPSGRGGYYGYTFGSGTRLTVV.

This clonotype was observed many times. This chain connects TRBV20-1 to TRBJ1-1; D call uncertain. CDR1 and CDR2 from the germline V gene are DFQATT and SNEGSKA (reference sequence). The CDR3 contains 12 residues. The V and J ends lost 3 bases and 5 bases respectively, with 10 bases between them. The CDR3 DNA reads as TGCAGTGCTAGGGATGGGTCAACTGAAGCTTTCTTT. Translating it yields CSARDGSTEAFF.

Many counts were recorded for this clonotype. This chain links TRBV7-2 with TRBJ1-2; D gene ambiguous. Germline lookup yields CDR1 SGHTA and CDR2 FQGNSA. The CDR3 has 15 residues. Trimming took off 7 bases at V and 2 bases at J, with 17 bases between the two ends. CDR3 residues: CASTPQWRVNYGYTF. CDR3 nucleotides: TGTGCCAGCACGCCTCAATGGAGGGTGAACTATGGCTACACCTTC.

Many counts were recorded for this clonotype. The rearrangement links TRBV29-1 to TRBJ2-1; 8 bases match TRBD2. The CDR3 contains 17 residues. V lost 0 bases to trimming and J lost 3 bases; unmatched junction nucleotides: 10. The germline V gene encodes CDR1 SQVTM and CDR2 ANQGSEA. The CDR3 sequence: CSVEDSYSGADYNEQFF. The DNA for the CDR3 is TGCAGCGTTGAAGATTCCTATAGCGGGGCTGACTACAATGAGCAGTTCTTC.